This T cell receptor (beta chain) comes out of a study of shared clonotypes between healthy human individuals. The table came from immunoSEQ multiplex PCR; TCRdb's copy has only in-frame clones and leaves some out. The sample lists some 1.1 million clones; roughly 77% were seen once. V lost 0 bases and J 1 base, leaving 7 bases between the germline ends. The CDR3 runs to 14 residues. CDR1 is SGHRS, CDR2 YFSETQ, per germline. The V and J genes are TRBV5-1 and TRBJ1-1; no definite D call. The receptor was isolated from a man between 18 and 35 years old in good health. Some clones in this sample may be carry-over from other donors' samples. Sequencing was done on a sample of memory CD4+ T cells from PBMCs. Indicated subset: CD45RA-negative fraction. CDR3 region: CASSLDTKNTEAFF. The DNA for the CDR3 is TGCGCCAGCAGCTTGGACACGAAGAACACTGAAGCTTTCTTT. Complete variable domain (other parts from reference TRBV5-1 and TRBJ1-1): KAGVTQTPRYLIKTRGQQVTLSCSPISGHRSVSWYQQTPGQGLQFLFEYFSETQRNKGNFPGRFSGRQFSNSRSEMNVSTLELGDSALYLCASSLDTKNTEAFFGQGTRLTVV.